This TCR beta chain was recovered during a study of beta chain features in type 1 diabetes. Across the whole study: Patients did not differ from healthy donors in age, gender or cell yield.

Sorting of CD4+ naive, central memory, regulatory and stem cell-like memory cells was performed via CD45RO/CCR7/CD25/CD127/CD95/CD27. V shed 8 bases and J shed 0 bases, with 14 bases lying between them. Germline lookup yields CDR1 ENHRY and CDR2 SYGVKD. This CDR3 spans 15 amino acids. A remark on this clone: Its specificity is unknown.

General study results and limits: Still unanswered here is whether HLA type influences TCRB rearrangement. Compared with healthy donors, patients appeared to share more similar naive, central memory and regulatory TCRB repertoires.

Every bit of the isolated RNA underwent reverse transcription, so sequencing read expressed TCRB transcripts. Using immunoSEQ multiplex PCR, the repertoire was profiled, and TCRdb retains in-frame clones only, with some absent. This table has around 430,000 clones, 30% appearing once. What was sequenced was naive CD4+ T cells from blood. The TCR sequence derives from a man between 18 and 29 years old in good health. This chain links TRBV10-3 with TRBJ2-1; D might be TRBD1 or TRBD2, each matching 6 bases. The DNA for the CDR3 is TGTGCCATCGGGAGGACAGTGGCCTCCTACAATGAGCAGTTCTTC. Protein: CAIGRTVASYNEQFF.